Listed below are T cell receptor beta chains from one sample, sequenced in a study of blood T cell repertoires in COVID-19. Sequenced by immunoSEQ multiplex PCR; TCRdb stores in-frame clones only, minus some. Found here are hundreds of thousands of clones, around 84% of them singletons; the top ten hold around 1.8%. The sequencing input was PBMCs or T cells enriched from blood (not recorded which). These receptors were collected from a woman aged 25-40 years who had been exposed to COVID-19. CDR3s include the opening cysteine and the closing phenylalanine or tryptophan. Each record gives: clone size, D gene, J gene, V gene, CDR3 DNA, CDR3 protein. D genes are given only for firm matches. Rows may omit the clone size; those that give it use once, few, many or a size class.

abundance: NA; d_gene: TRBD1; j_gene: TRBJ1-2; v_gene: TRBV5-4; CDR3nt: TGTGCCAGCAGGCTAGACAGGGCCGATCTAAGAGGCTACACCTTC; CDR3aa: CASRLDRADLRGYTF
abundance: few; d_gene: TRBD2; j_gene: TRBJ2-2; v_gene: TRBV18; CDR3nt: TGTGCCAGCTCACCCCGGTTGGTTGCGGGAGTGAACACCGGGGAGCTGTTTTTT; CDR3aa: CASSPRLVAGVNTGELFF
abundance: NA; d_gene: NA; j_gene: TRBJ1-1; v_gene: TRBV25-1; CDR3nt: TGTGCCAGCAGTCCCTCAGGCCGGATGGCTTTCTTT; CDR3aa: CASSPSGRMAFF
abundance: NA; d_gene: TRBD1; j_gene: TRBJ2-5; v_gene: TRBV5-1; CDR3nt: TGCGCCAGCAGCGCGGGACAGGGGGAAGAGACCCAGTACTTC; CDR3aa: CASSAGQGEETQYF
abundance: NA; d_gene: NA; j_gene: TRBJ2-7; v_gene: TRBV3-1/TRBV3-2; CDR3nt: TGTGCCAGCAGCCAAGATACGGCGGGAAACTCCTACGAGCAGTACTTC; CDR3aa: CASSQDTAGNSYEQYF
abundance: NA; d_gene: NA; j_gene: TRBJ2-3; v_gene: TRBV2; CDR3nt: TGTGCCAGCACCGCGACTAGTTTAAATACGCAGTATTTT; CDR3aa: CASTATSLNTQYF
abundance: NA; d_gene: TRBD1; j_gene: TRBJ2-6; v_gene: TRBV28; CDR3nt: TGTGCCAGCAGACCCTATACGGGACAGGGGGCGGCCAACGTCCTGACTTTC; CDR3aa: CASRPYTGQGAANVLTF
abundance: NA; d_gene: NA; j_gene: TRBJ1-2; v_gene: TRBV29-1; CDR3nt: TGCAGCGTTCGCAGGGCCTATGGCTACACCTTC; CDR3aa: CSVRRAYGYTF
abundance: NA; d_gene: NA; j_gene: TRBJ2-1; v_gene: TRBV10-3; CDR3nt: TGTGCCATCAGCGGGAGTCTTAATGAGCAGTTCTTC; CDR3aa: CAISGSLNEQFF
abundance: NA; d_gene: TRBD1; j_gene: TRBJ1-3; v_gene: TRBV28; CDR3nt: TGTGCCGCAAAAACAGGGGGCAATGGAAACACCATATATTTT; CDR3aa: CAAKTGGNGNTIYF
abundance: NA; d_gene: NA; j_gene: TRBJ1-2; v_gene: TRBV5-6; CDR3nt: TGTGCCAGCAGCTTGGGGCGGTATAACTATGGCTACACCTTC; CDR3aa: CASSLGRYNYGYTF
abundance: NA; d_gene: TRBD1; j_gene: TRBJ1-2; v_gene: TRBV24-1; CDR3nt: TGTGCCACCAGTGAACAGGGGAACTATGGCTACACCTTC; CDR3aa: CATSEQGNYGYTF
abundance: NA; d_gene: NA; j_gene: TRBJ2-1; v_gene: TRBV5-3; CDR3nt: TGTGCCAGAAGCTTGGAAAATTTATATGAGCAGTTCTTC; CDR3aa: CARSLENLYEQFF
abundance: NA; d_gene: NA; j_gene: TRBJ1-4; v_gene: TRBV6-4; CDR3nt: TGTGCCAGCAGTGACCCAACGGCTAATGAAAAACTGTTTTTT; CDR3aa: CASSDPTANEKLFF
abundance: NA; d_gene: TRBD2; j_gene: TRBJ2-1; v_gene: TRBV10-3; CDR3nt: TGTGCCACAACTAGCGGGGGGGCCAGCTCCTACAATGAGCAGTTCTTC; CDR3aa: CATTSGGASSYNEQFF
abundance: NA; d_gene: NA; j_gene: TRBJ1-6; v_gene: TRBV2; CDR3nt: NA; CDR3aa: CASILGENSPLHF
abundance: NA; d_gene: NA; j_gene: TRBJ1-6; v_gene: TRBV3-1/TRBV3-2; CDR3nt: TGTGCCAGCAGCCAAGTATATACAGGGCTCTCCGACCTCTATAATTCACCCCTCCACTTT; CDR3aa: CASSQVYTGLSDLYNSPLHF
abundance: NA; d_gene: NA; j_gene: TRBJ1-1; v_gene: TRBV19; CDR3nt: TGTGCCAGTCAGACAGTCCGGGCAGGAAACACTGAAGCTTTCTTT; CDR3aa: CASQTVRAGNTEAFF
abundance: NA; d_gene: NA; j_gene: TRBJ2-2; v_gene: TRBV7-8; CDR3nt: TGTGCCAGCAGCTTAGCATCGGGACTGCGAGTCACCGGGGAGCTGTTTTTT; CDR3aa: CASSLASGLRVTGELFF
abundance: NA; d_gene: TRBD2; j_gene: TRBJ2-7; v_gene: TRBV6-2/TRBV6-3; CDR3nt: TGTGCCAGCAGTTACGTGTGGGCTAGCGGGGGGTACGAGCAGTACTTC; CDR3aa: CASSYVWASGGYEQYF
abundance: NA; d_gene: TRBD1; j_gene: TRBJ2-7; v_gene: TRBV13; CDR3nt: TGTGCCAGCAGCTACGGACAGGGTCATTACGAGCAGTACTTC; CDR3aa: CASSYGQGHYEQYF
abundance: NA; d_gene: NA; j_gene: TRBJ2-7; v_gene: TRBV4-2; CDR3nt: TGTGCCAGCAGCCAAGGAAGGAGCTTAATCTACGAGCAGTACTTC; CDR3aa: CASSQGRSLIYEQYF
abundance: many; d_gene: TRBD1; j_gene: TRBJ2-2; v_gene: TRBV27; CDR3nt: TGTGCCAGCAGTCTAAGGGGGGGACAGGGCTTGAACACCGGGGAGCTGTTTTTT; CDR3aa: CASSLRGGQGLNTGELFF
abundance: once; d_gene: NA; j_gene: TRBJ1-1; v_gene: TRBV10-3; CDR3nt: TGTGCCACATGGGGAGACATGAACACTGAAGCTTTCTTT; CDR3aa: CATWGDMNTEAFF
abundance: once; d_gene: TRBD1; j_gene: TRBJ1-2; v_gene: TRBV6-4; CDR3nt: TGTGCCAGCAGTGACTCGGGGACAGGGGGCACCGGTGGCTACACCTTC; CDR3aa: CASSDSGTGGTGGYTF
abundance: NA; d_gene: NA; j_gene: TRBJ1-2; v_gene: TRBV28; CDR3nt: TGTGCCAGCAAACCGATAGCTAACTATGGCTACACCTTC; CDR3aa: CASKPIANYGYTF
abundance: NA; d_gene: NA; j_gene: TRBJ1-2; v_gene: TRBV28; CDR3nt: TGTGCCAGTTTCTCGAGTGGCTACACCTTC; CDR3aa: CASFSSGYTF
abundance: NA; d_gene: TRBD1; j_gene: TRBJ1-1; v_gene: TRBV28; CDR3nt: TGTGCCAGCACCCAGAACAGGGGATACACTGAAGCTTTCTTT; CDR3aa: CASTQNRGYTEAFF
abundance: NA; d_gene: TRBD1; j_gene: TRBJ2-1; v_gene: TRBV30; CDR3nt: TGTGCCTGGAGTGAGGGACAGGGGTCCGAGCAGTTCTTC; CDR3aa: CAWSEGQGSEQFF
abundance: NA; d_gene: NA; j_gene: TRBJ1-4; v_gene: TRBV30; CDR3nt: TGTGCCTGGGAATCAGGTTCGGTCGGTGAAAAACTGTTTTTT; CDR3aa: CAWESGSVGEKLFF
abundance: NA; d_gene: NA; j_gene: TRBJ1-3; v_gene: TRBV12-3/TRBV12-4; CDR3nt: TGTGCCAGCAGCTTGACAGAAGGAAACACCATATATTTT; CDR3aa: CASSLTEGNTIYF
abundance: NA; d_gene: NA; j_gene: TRBJ2-7; v_gene: TRBV4-3; CDR3nt: TGCGCCAGCAGCCAAAATCCAGGGCCCACCTACGAGCAGTACTTC; CDR3aa: CASSQNPGPTYEQYF
abundance: NA; d_gene: NA; j_gene: TRBJ1-5; v_gene: TRBV2; CDR3nt: TGTGCCAGCAGTCAGGGTTCTCTTCAGCCCCAGCATTTT; CDR3aa: CASSQGSLQPQHF
abundance: NA; d_gene: NA; j_gene: TRBJ1-4; v_gene: TRBV6-1; CDR3nt: TGTGCCAGCAGTGAGTTCGGGGTTACTAATGAAAAACTGTTTTTT; CDR3aa: CASSEFGVTNEKLFF
abundance: NA; d_gene: TRBD2; j_gene: TRBJ2-5; v_gene: TRBV9; CDR3nt: TGTGCCAGCAGCGCCAATGTAGCGGGGCCCGCAGAGACCCAGTACTTC; CDR3aa: CASSANVAGPAETQYF
abundance: NA; d_gene: TRBD1; j_gene: TRBJ1-2; v_gene: TRBV11-3; CDR3nt: TGTGCCAGCAGCTTAAGGGGACAGGGTGGTACCTTC; CDR3aa: CASSLRGQGGTF
abundance: NA; d_gene: NA; j_gene: TRBJ1-6; v_gene: TRBV11-3; CDR3nt: TGTGCCAGCAGCTTAAGCGGGGAAGGTTCACCCCTCCACTTT; CDR3aa: CASSLSGEGSPLHF
abundance: NA; d_gene: NA; j_gene: TRBJ2-7; v_gene: TRBV18; CDR3nt: TGTGCCAGCTCACCCTTACAGGGTGTAAGCGAGCAGTACTTC; CDR3aa: CASSPLQGVSEQYF
abundance: NA; d_gene: NA; j_gene: TRBJ1-3; v_gene: TRBV6-5; CDR3nt: TGTGCCAGCAGTTACCAAGGTCGGGATTTTGGAAACACCATATATTTT; CDR3aa: CASSYQGRDFGNTIYF
abundance: NA; d_gene: NA; j_gene: TRBJ2-7; v_gene: TRBV7-3; CDR3nt: TGTGCCAGCAGCTTAAGCGGGCCGGGAAAGGAGCAGTACTTC; CDR3aa: CASSLSGPGKEQYF
abundance: NA; d_gene: TRBD1; j_gene: TRBJ2-5; v_gene: TRBV2; CDR3nt: TGTGCCAGCAGTCCCGACAGGGGCGTCCCGAGGGAGACCCAGTACTTC; CDR3aa: CASSPDRGVPRETQYF
abundance: NA; d_gene: NA; j_gene: TRBJ2-2; v_gene: TRBV7-8; CDR3nt: TGTGCCAGCACCTCTGAACTAGCGAACACCGGGGAGCTGTTTTTT; CDR3aa: CASTSELANTGELFF
abundance: NA; d_gene: NA; j_gene: TRBJ1-2; v_gene: TRBV2; CDR3nt: TGTGCCAGCAGGGAGACAGAGTCATATGGCTACACCTTC; CDR3aa: CASRETESYGYTF
abundance: NA; d_gene: NA; j_gene: TRBJ2-1; v_gene: TRBV28; CDR3nt: TGTGCCAGCAGTTCGAACCCTAGCGAAATAGTCAATGAGCAGTTCTTC; CDR3aa: CASSSNPSEIVNEQFF